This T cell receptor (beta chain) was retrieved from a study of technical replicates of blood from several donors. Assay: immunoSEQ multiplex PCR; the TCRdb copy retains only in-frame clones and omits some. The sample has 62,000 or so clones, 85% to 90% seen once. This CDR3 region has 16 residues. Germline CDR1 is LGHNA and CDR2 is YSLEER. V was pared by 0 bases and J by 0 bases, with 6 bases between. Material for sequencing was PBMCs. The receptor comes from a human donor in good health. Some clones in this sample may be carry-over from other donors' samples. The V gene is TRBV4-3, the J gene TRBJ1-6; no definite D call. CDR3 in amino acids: CASSQDRSSYNSPLHF. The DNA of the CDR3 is TGCGCCAGCAGCCAAGATCGGAGCTCCTATAATTCACCCCTCCACTTT.